The next 8 T cell receptor beta chains were all read from a single sample in a study of cytomegalovirus exposure and HLA in healthy donors. The PCR contained 60 Vbeta and 13 Jbeta primers. Some clones are missing from TCRdb's copy, which holds only in-frame ones; the method was immunoSEQ multiplex PCR. This table has 120,000 to 150,000 clones, 73% appearing once. Sequenced input: PBMCs. The receptors come from a human donor in good health.

This clone has only one observation. The chain employs TRBV5-1 and TRBJ1-2; the D gene is possibly TRBD1 (6 bases). V lost 3 bases and J 0 bases, leaving 9 bases between the germline ends. The germline V gene encodes CDR1 SGHRS and CDR2 YFSETQ. This CDR3 is built from 14 residues. The CDR3 region has the DNA TGCGCCAGCAGCTCAGGACAGACTAACTATGGCTACACCTTC. Amino acid sequence: CASSSGQTNYGYTF.

A remark on this clone: The junction departs from germline at one end; a sequencing error may be responsible. The chain carries TRBV2 and TRBJ1-2; D might be TRBD1 (6 bases). Germline assignment: CDR1 SNHLY and CDR2 FYNNEI. The CDR3 length is 13 residues. CDR3 sequence: CASLGHFNYSYTF. The CDR3 bases are TGTGCCAGCCTGGGACATTTTAACTATAGCTACACCTTC.

The gene calls are TRBV27 and TRBJ2-2; 11 nucleotides agree with TRBD2. Germline V gene lookup returns CDR1 MNHEY and CDR2 SMNVEV (reference sequence). The CDR3 runs to 16 residues. The trim removed 5 bases at V and 5 bases at J, leaving 7 bases unmatched. CDR3 in amino acids: CASSPRLAGWTGELFF. CDR3 DNA: TGTGCCAGCAGTCCCCGACTAGCGGGATGGACCGGGGAGCTGTTTTTT.

This sequence joins TRBV7-9 and TRBJ2-2; TRBD1 aligns across 7 bases. Germline V CDR1 and CDR2: SEHNR, FQNEAQ (reference sequence). The J segment lost 7 bases and the V segment lost 6 bases, leaving 14 bases of the junction unmatched. This CDR3 region has 16 residues. In DNA, the CDR3 is TGTGCCAGCAGGTACACCACGACAGGGAGAGGCGGGGAGCTGTTTTTT. Protein sequence: CASRYTTTGRGGELFF.

The chain is built from TRBV2 and TRBJ1-5; D is possibly TRBD1 (6 bases). V lost 5 bases and J lost 7, with 12 bases in between. This CDR3 spans 13 amino acids. Germline loops: CDR1 SNHLY, CDR2 FYNNEI. CDR3 residues: CASSQGFGQPQHF. The CDR3 bases are TGTGCCAGCAGTCAGGGGTTCGGGCAGCCCCAGCATTTT.

This clone has only a few counts. The CDR3 loop is CASSFRDSVDEQFF. CDR3 DNA sequence: TGCGCCAGCAGCTTTCGGGACAGCGTCGATGAGCAGTTCTTC. The V and J genes are TRBV5-1 and TRBJ2-1, with TRBD1 identical over 7 bases. The germline gives CDR1 SGHRS, CDR2 YFSETQ. Unmatched junction bases numbered 7, after V lost 2 bases and J lost 8 bases. This CDR3 contains 14 residues.

This clone has only a few counts. This chain joins TRBV25-1 and TRBJ1-1; 8 bases line up with TRBD1. This CDR3 comprises 14 residues. Germline trimming cut 6 bases from V and 5 bases from J; bases unmatched to any gene: 8. Germline V gene lookup returns CDR1 MGHDK and CDR2 SYGVNS. The CDR3 spells CASRDRAGDTEAFF. The CDR3 bases are TGTGCCAGCAGGGACAGGGCAGGAGATACTGAAGCTTTCTTT.

V and J are TRBV7-2 and TRBJ2-5; perhaps TRBD2 as D (5 bases). Between the trimmed V and J ends, which lost 0 bases and 3 bases, there was a span of 20 bases. The CDR3 is 18 amino acids. Germline V gene lookup returns CDR1 SGHTA and CDR2 FQGNSA. The DNA of the CDR3 is TGTGCCAGCAGCTTAGCGCGAGTAGTCAGTACTAGTAAAGAGACCCAGTACTTC. Amino acid sequence: CASSLARVVSTSKETQYF.